Detailed here is one T cell receptor beta chain. This entry belongs to a study of tumor-infiltrating lymphocytes in localized non-small cell lung cancer. TCRdb's table, derived via immunoSEQ multiplex PCR, lists solely in-frame clones and lacks some. The profile covers 11,000 to 15,000 clones, with roughly 79% appearing a single time and around 2.5% taken by the ten largest. The CDR3 covers 14 residues. Germline CDR1 is KGHSH and CDR2 is LQKENI. Trimming removed 4 bases at V and 2 bases at J, with 8 bases between. The chain carries TRBV18 and TRBJ1-4; perhaps TRBD1 as D (6 bases). Sequences were obtained from lung tumor tissue. This receptor was taken from a human donor with non-small cell lung cancer. For the CDR3, the DNA is TGTGCCAGCTCACAGGGGGTGACTAATGAAAAACTGTTTTTT. Residues: CASSQGVTNEKLFF.